The 2 T cell receptor beta chains below come from one sample, sequenced in a study of T cells after yellow fever vaccination. TCRdb redid the calling of the 5' RACE reads with MiXCR, one entry per CDR3 protein. The table lists approximately 250,000 distinct CDR3 sequences, roughly 4% of them singletons. The source was PBMCs, collected 15 days after the yellow fever booster vaccination. These receptors came from a man between 18 and 35 years old who received the YFV17D yellow fever vaccine.

This clonotype was observed at least ten times. The V and J genes are TRBV3-1 and TRBJ2-7; tentative D call: TRBD2 (5 bases). The germline V and J ends were trimmed by 4 bases and 3 bases, with 13 bases remaining between them. The CDR3 is 14 amino acids. Germline loops: CDR1 LGHDT, CDR2 YNNKEL (reference sequence). CDR3 residues: CASSPREGSYEQYV. CDR3 DNA sequence: TGTGCCAGCAGCCCCCGGGAAGGGAGCTACGAGCAGTACGTC.

This clonotype was found a few times. The rearrangement links TRBV12-5 to TRBJ2-3; D is undetermined. Germline V gives CDR1 LGHNT, CDR2 FRNRAP. The ends were cut back, 0 bases at V and 4 bases at J, with 8 bases in the middle. CDR3 size: 14 residues. CDR3 bases: TGTGCTAGTGGTTTGGTACCCAACTCAGATACGCAGTATTTT. It translates to CASGLVPNSDTQYF.